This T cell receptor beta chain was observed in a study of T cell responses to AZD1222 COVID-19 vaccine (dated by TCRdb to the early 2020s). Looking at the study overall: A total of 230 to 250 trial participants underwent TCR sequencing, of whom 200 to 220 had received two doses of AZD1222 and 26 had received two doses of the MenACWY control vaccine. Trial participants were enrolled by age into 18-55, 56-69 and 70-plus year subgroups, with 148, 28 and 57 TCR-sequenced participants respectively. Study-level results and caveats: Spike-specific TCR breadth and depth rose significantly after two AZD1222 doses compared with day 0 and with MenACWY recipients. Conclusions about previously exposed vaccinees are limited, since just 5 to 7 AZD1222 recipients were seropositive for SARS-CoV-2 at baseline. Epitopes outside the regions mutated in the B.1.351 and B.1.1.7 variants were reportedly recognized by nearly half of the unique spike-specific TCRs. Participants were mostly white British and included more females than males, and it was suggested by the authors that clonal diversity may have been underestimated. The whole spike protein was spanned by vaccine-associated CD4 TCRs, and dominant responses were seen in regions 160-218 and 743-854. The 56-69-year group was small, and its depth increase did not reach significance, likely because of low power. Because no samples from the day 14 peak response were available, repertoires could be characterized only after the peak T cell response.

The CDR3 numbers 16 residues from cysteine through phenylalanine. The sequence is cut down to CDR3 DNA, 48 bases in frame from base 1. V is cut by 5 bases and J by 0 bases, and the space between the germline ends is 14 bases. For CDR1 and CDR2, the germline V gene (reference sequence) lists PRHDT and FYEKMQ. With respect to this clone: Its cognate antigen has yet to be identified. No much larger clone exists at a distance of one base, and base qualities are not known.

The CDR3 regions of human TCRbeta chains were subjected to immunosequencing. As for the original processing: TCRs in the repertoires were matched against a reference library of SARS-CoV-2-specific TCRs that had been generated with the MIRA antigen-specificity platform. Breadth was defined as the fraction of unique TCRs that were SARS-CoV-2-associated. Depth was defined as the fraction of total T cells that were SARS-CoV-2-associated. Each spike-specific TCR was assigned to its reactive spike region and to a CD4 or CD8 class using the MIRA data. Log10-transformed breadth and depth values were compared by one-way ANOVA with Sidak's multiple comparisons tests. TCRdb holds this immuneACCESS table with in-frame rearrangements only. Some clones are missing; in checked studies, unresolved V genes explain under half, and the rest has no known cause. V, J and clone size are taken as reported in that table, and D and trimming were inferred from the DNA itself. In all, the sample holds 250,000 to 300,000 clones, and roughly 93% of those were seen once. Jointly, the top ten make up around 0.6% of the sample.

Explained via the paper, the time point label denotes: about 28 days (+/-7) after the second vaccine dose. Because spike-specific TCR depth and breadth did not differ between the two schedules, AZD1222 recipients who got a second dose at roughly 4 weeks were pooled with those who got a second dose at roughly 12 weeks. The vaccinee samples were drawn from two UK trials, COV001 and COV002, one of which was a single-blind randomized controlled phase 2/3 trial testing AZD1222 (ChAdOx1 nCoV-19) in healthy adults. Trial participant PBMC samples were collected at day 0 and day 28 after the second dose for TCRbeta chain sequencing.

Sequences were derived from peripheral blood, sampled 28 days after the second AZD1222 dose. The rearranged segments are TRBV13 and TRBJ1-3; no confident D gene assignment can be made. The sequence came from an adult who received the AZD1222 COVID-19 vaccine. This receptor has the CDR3 CASSRRGGYSGNTIYF. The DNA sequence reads TGTGCCAGCAGCCGACGGGGTGGTTACTCTGGAAACACCATATATTTT.